Presented here are 30 T cell receptor beta chains from one specimen sequenced in a study of blood T cell repertoires in COVID-19. The method was immunoSEQ multiplex PCR; TCRdb's version includes in-frame clones alone and lacks a portion of them. The sample records a few hundred thousand clones, roughly nine tenths being singletons. Sequencing was performed on peripheral blood. The receptors shown here come from a woman aged 25 to 39 with COVID-19, enrolled during active disease.

The J gene is TRBJ1-3, the V gene TRBV7-9; D is undetermined. The CDR3 sequence is 10 residues long. Germline assignment: CDR1 SEHNR and CDR2 FQNEAQ (reference sequence). V gave up 6 bases and J gave up 8 bases, with 5 bases separating them. The CDR3 protein is CASRRDTIYF. In DNA, the CDR3 is TGTGCCAGCAGACGCGACACCATATATTTT.

The rearrangement links TRBV9 to TRBJ2-2; D is possibly TRBD1 (7 bases). From germline, CDR1 is SGDLS and CDR2 YYNGEE. This CDR3 contains 16 residues. The germline V and J ends were trimmed by 3 bases and 4 bases, with 16 bases remaining between them. CDR3 DNA sequence: TGTGCCAGCAGCGCCGAGGGGCAGGGGGGCACCGGGGAGCTGTTTTTT. Translating it yields CASSAEGQGGTGELFF.

V usage is TRBV6-1 and J usage is TRBJ2-2, with 11 nucleotides matching TRBD2. CDR1 is MNHNS and CDR2 is SASEGT in the germline V gene. This CDR3 comprises 18 residues. The trim removed 0 bases at V and 0 bases at J, leaving 3 bases unmatched. CDR3 residues: CASSEAPSGGPNTGELFF. For the CDR3, the DNA is TGTGCCAGCAGTGAAGCGCCTAGCGGGGGGCCGAACACCGGGGAGCTGTTTTTT.

This clone was recorded a few times. This sequence joins TRBV6-5 and TRBJ1-3; D call uncertain. The germline V gene encodes CDR1 MNHEY and CDR2 SVGAGI. V lost 8 bases and J 4 bases, leaving 9 bases between the germline ends. The CDR3 has 12 amino acids. The CDR3 is CASGAVGNTIYF. CDR3 DNA sequence: TGTGCCAGCGGCGCGGTGGGAAACACCATATATTTT.

The rearrangement uses TRBV19 and TRBJ2-7; 9 bases line up with TRBD2. Per germline, CDR1 LNHDA and CDR2 SQIVND (reference sequence). V was clipped by 2 bases and J by 7 bases; unmatched bases: 9. The CDR3 spans 15 residues. CDR3 DNA: TGTGCCAGTAGTATATTGAGCGGGGGGCCCGAGGAGCAGTACTTC. This codes for CASSILSGGPEEQYF.

The chain combines TRBV29-1 with TRBJ1-1, with D tentatively TRBD1 (6 bases). Germline-derived CDR1 and CDR2 are SQVTM and ANQGSEA. V shed 7 bases and J shed 4 bases, with 16 bases lying between them. This CDR3 is 13 amino acids long. DNA for the CDR3: TGCAGCGCCCAACAGGGACCGGGCACTGAAGCTTTCTTT. This encodes CSAQQGPGTEAFF.

This clone was counted a few times. The gene calls are TRBV9 and TRBJ1-1; D possibly corresponds to TRBD1 (5 bases). Germline values: CDR1 SGDLS, CDR2 YYNGEE. This CDR3 spans 14 amino acids. V was shortened by 1 base and J by 5 bases, with 12 bases between the two germline ends. The CDR3 region is CASSVLPQGTEAFF. CDR3 bases: TGTGCCAGCAGCGTACTCCCTCAGGGTACTGAAGCTTTCTTT.

CDR3 DNA sequence: TGTGCCAGCAGCGCATTCAGGGACAGCCGACCTGAAGCTTTCTTT. Protein: CASSAFRDSRPEAFF. The rearrangement joins TRBV9 to TRBJ1-1, with 7 bases aligning to TRBD1. Germline loops: CDR1 SGDLS, CDR2 YYNGEE. This CDR3 has 15 amino acids. Trimming removed 3 bases from V and 6 bases from J; junction bases left unmatched: 11. Full variable domain (remainder filled in from reference TRBV9 and TRBJ1-1): DSGVTQTPKHLITATGQRVTLRCSPRSGDLSVYWYQQSLDQGLQFLIQYYNGEERAKGNILERFSAQQFPDLHSELNLSSLELGDSALYFCASSAFRDSRPEAFFGQGTRLTVV.

This CDR3 is CASRETGSNYGYTF. The CDR3 DNA sequence: TGTGCCAGTAGAGAAACAGGGAGTAACTATGGCTACACCTTC. The V call is TRBV19, the J call TRBJ1-2; the D gene is possibly TRBD1 (6 bases). The V and J ends lost 6 bases and 1 base respectively, with 12 bases between them. The CDR3 covers 14 residues. Germline V gene sequence: CDR1 LNHDA, CDR2 SQIVND (reference sequence).

The chain couples TRBV5-1 to TRBJ1-5; TRBD1 aligns across 11 bases. CDR1 SGHRS and CDR2 YFSETQ come from the germline V gene. V lost 4 bases to trimming and J lost 2 bases; unmatched junction nucleotides: 8. This CDR3 is 17 amino acids long. The CDR3 spells CASSPGQGEVGNQPQHF. The CDR3 bases are TGCGCCAGCAGCCCGGGACAGGGGGAGGTAGGCAATCAGCCCCAGCATTTT.

The rearrangement links TRBV11-2 to TRBJ2-5, with D perhaps matching TRBD1 (8 bases). This CDR3 has 17 residues. Germline V gene sequence: CDR1 SGHAT, CDR2 FQNNGV. The V gene lost 2 bases and the J gene lost 0 bases, with 16 bases spanning the gap. The CDR3 bases are TGTGCCAGCAGCTTAAGGGGAGGGGACAGGTACCAAGAGACCCAGTACTTC. This gives the protein CASSLRGGDRYQETQYF. Filled out from reference TRBV11-2 and TRBJ2-5, the complete variable domain reads EAGVAQSPRYKIIEKRQSVAFWCNPISGHATLYWYQQILGQGPKLLIQFQNNGVVDDSQLPKDRFSAERLKGVDSTLKIQPAKLEDSAVYLCASSLRGGDRYQETQYFGPGTRLLVL.

This clone was recorded a few times. The chain employs TRBV7-2 and TRBJ1-6, with 7 bases matching TRBD1. The V and J ends lost 1 base and 7 bases, in that order; junction bases with no gene match: 7. CDR3 length equals 16 residues. Germline lookup yields CDR1 SGHTA and CDR2 FQGNSA. The CDR3, as DNA: TGTGCCAGCAGCTTAGGACAGGGAATAGGGAATTCACCCCTCCACTTT. It encodes CASSLGQGIGNSPLHF.

This chain links TRBV3-1 (or the pseudogene TRBV3-2) with TRBJ1-2; the D is unclear. The ends were cut back, 4 bases at V and 8 bases at J, with 8 bases in the middle. CDR1 and CDR2 (germline): LGHDT, YNNKEL (reference sequence). CDR3 length equals 11 residues. The CDR3 is CASSLQLGYTF. CDR3 sequence (DNA): TGTGCCAGCAGCCTACAATTGGGCTACACCTTC.

CDR3: CASLSLRGTEAFF. CDR3 coding DNA: TGTGCCAGTCTGAGTCTCCGGGGCACTGAAGCTTTCTTT. The chain combines TRBV19 with TRBJ1-1; D gene uncertain. Deletions cut 8 bases from V and 4 bases from J, with 14 bases between. CDR1 is LNHDA, CDR2 SQIVND, per germline (reference sequence). The CDR3 has 13 amino acids.

The gene calls are TRBV18 and TRBJ1-4; possibly TRBD1 for D (6 bases). CDR1 and CDR2 from the germline V gene are KGHSH and LQKENI. This CDR3 is built from 15 residues. V lost 1 base and J 5 bases, leaving 11 bases between the germline ends. The CDR3 DNA reads as TGTGCCAGCTCACCACTAACAGGGACAAATGAAAAACTGTTTTTT. Translated, it gives CASSPLTGTNEKLFF.

This clone showed up just once. V and J are TRBV18 and TRBJ1-3; D call uncertain. Germline CDR1 is KGHSH and CDR2 is LQKENI. The CDR3 sequence is 18 residues long. Trimming pared 3 bases from V and 0 bases from J, leaving 18 bases between. The DNA for the CDR3 is TGTGCCAGCTCACCTCCGGGGAGGGAAAGACGCTCTGGAAACACCATATATTTT. It codes for CASSPPGRERRSGNTIYF.

This clone was seen only once. CDR3 sequence reads: CASSHLGRDRGSHEQYF. The CDR3 DNA reads TGCGCCAGCAGCCACCTGGGAAGGGACAGGGGGTCCCACGAGCAGTACTTC. The chain has TRBV4-1 and TRBJ2-7; 11 bases are a match to TRBD1. The V and J ends lost 3 bases and 5 bases, in that order; junction bases with no gene match: 12. CDR1 is MGHRA, CDR2 YSYEKL, per germline. The CDR3 runs to 17 residues.

This chain uses TRBV3-1 (or the pseudogene TRBV3-2) with TRBJ1-2, with D possibly matching TRBD1 (6 bases). Germline CDR1 reads LGHDT; CDR2 reads YNNKEL (reference sequence). This CDR3 has 15 amino acids. The ends were cut back, 2 bases at V and 7 bases at J, with 17 bases in the middle. The CDR3 sequence: CASSQRSDRRFGYTF. The CDR3, as DNA: TGTGCCAGCAGCCAACGATCAGACAGGAGGTTTGGCTACACCTTC.

The chain is built from TRBV3-1 (or the pseudogene TRBV3-2) and TRBJ2-1, with TRBD2 identical over 7 bases. The CDR3 has 14 residues. The V segment lost 0 bases and the J segment 12 bases; nucleotides outside the gene matches: 8. CDR1 LGHDT and CDR2 YNNKEL come from the germline V gene (reference sequence). CDR3 coding DNA: TGTGCCAGCAGCCAAGAAGCGGGGACCCTAACGCAGTTCTTC. Its protein is CASSQEAGTLTQFF.

The chain combines TRBV7-3 with TRBJ2-1, with 9 bases identical to TRBD1. Germline values: CDR1 SGHTA, CDR2 FQGTGA. CDR3 size: 15 residues. The J segment lost 7 bases and the V segment lost 6 bases, leaving 10 bases of the junction unmatched. CDR3 amino acids: CASSFHTGTGNEQFF. CDR3 bases: TGTGCCAGCAGTTTCCACACCGGGACAGGGAATGAGCAGTTCTTC.

The chain recombines TRBV10-3 with TRBJ1-2; no firm D call. V was shortened by 7 bases and J by 5 bases, with 20 bases between the two germline ends. Germline CDR1 reads ENHRY; CDR2 reads SYGVKD. CDR3 size: 15 residues. The CDR3 nucleotides are TGTGCCATCAAAAATCCGGAGATCCTAACTTATGGCTACACCTTC. Translating it yields CAIKNPEILTYGYTF.

The sample holds one count of this clone. The rearrangement joins TRBV7-9 to TRBJ1-2, with D perhaps matching TRBD1 (6 bases). The length of the CDR3 is 13 residues. CDR1 is SEHNR, CDR2 FQNEAQ, per germline (reference sequence). Trimming shortened V by 5 bases and J by 14 bases, and 21 bases separated the two germline ends. The CDR3 DNA reads TGTGCCAGCAGCCTTCAAAGGACAGACCTATGGACCTTC. The encoded protein is CASSLQRTDLWTF.

V is TRBV11-2 and J is TRBJ2-5, with 7 bases matching TRBD1. Germline CDR1 SGHAT, CDR2 FQNNGV. This CDR3 has 15 residues. V lost 1 base and J lost 5; bases outside the gene matches: 7. In nucleotides, the CDR3 is TGTGCCAGCAGCTTAGCGGGACAGTCCACGGAGACCCAGTACTTC. Translated, it gives CASSLAGQSTETQYF.

The V call is TRBV28, the J call TRBJ1-5; 9 bases map to TRBD1. The CDR3 length is 16 residues. Looked up from germline, CDR1 is MDHEN and CDR2 is SYDVKM. J lost 2 bases, V lost 6 bases, and 8 bases had no gene match. As DNA, the CDR3 is TGTGCCAGCAGGGGCGGGACAGGGTTCGGCAATCAGCCCCAGCATTTT. It translates to CASRGGTGFGNQPQHF.

The V gene is TRBV5-6, the J gene TRBJ2-1, with TRBD2 matching over 10 bases. With 4 bases clipped from V and 5 bases from J, the junction kept 12 bases outside the gene matches. Germline-derived CDR1 and CDR2 are SGHDT and YYEEEE. This CDR3 comprises 17 residues. This chain's CDR3 is CASSRSGGSGGHNEQFF. The CDR3 region has the DNA TGTGCCAGCAGCCGTTCCGGGGGTAGCGGGGGGCACAATGAGCAGTTCTTC.

V and J are TRBV5-1 and TRBJ2-2; 7 nucleotides align to TRBD1. Trimming took 0 bases from V and 6 from J; bases not matched to a gene: 5. From germline, CDR1 is SGHRS and CDR2 YFSETQ. This CDR3 has 15 amino acids. CDR3 DNA: TGCGCCAGCAGCTTGGCCAAGGGGGCCCCCGGGGAGCTGTTTTTT. This gives the protein CASSLAKGAPGELFF. Full variable domain (missing parts from reference TRBV5-1 and TRBJ2-2): KAGVTQTPRYLIKTRGQQVTLSCSPISGHRSVSWYQQTPGQGLQFLFEYFSETQRNKGNFPGRFSGRQFSNSRSEMNVSTLELGDSALYLCASSLAKGAPGELFFGEGSRLTVL.

This clone came up once. The V call is TRBV5-1, the J call TRBJ1-2; D uncertain. Germline V gives CDR1 SGHRS, CDR2 YFSETQ. The CDR3 runs to 15 residues. V was clipped by 4 bases and J by 8 bases, with 21 bases between them. For the CDR3, the DNA is TGCGCCAGCAGCCCCGAGGCGGGCCTCGCGGGGGGCTACACCTTC. Encoded protein: CASSPEAGLAGGYTF.

This rearrangement joins TRBV7-9 to TRBJ2-3; a weak D match, TRBD2 (6 bases). The V gene's germline CDR1 is SEHNR and CDR2 FQNEAQ (reference sequence). Deletions cut 4 bases from V and 4 bases from J, with 12 bases between. The CDR3 has 14 amino acids. The CDR3 bases are TGTGCCAGCAGCTCCCTCAGGGACTCAGATACGCAGTATTTT. Protein sequence: CASSSLRDSDTQYF.

The chain uses TRBV18 and TRBJ2-7, with 7 positions matching TRBD1. After removal of 3 bases from V and 0 bases from J, the junction contained 17 bases not matched to a gene. The germline CDR1 and CDR2 sequences are KGHSH and LQKENI. The CDR3 contains 19 residues. In DNA form, the CDR3 reads TGTGCCAGCTCACCCCTTCGGATGGACTGGACAGGCCACTCCTACGAGCAGTACGTC. This sequence encodes CASSPLRMDWTGHSYEQYV.

V gene TRBV5-1 combines with J gene TRBJ2-7; tentative D call: TRBD1 (6 bases). This CDR3 spans 14 amino acids. Germline V lookup: CDR1 SGHRS, CDR2 YFSETQ. Trimming cost V 4 bases and J 0 bases, with 11 bases left between them. CDR3 DNA sequence: TGCGCCAGCAGCCTCGACAGGAACTCCTACGAGCAGTACTTC. This encodes CASSLDRNSYEQYF.